This T cell receptor beta chain came from a study of blood T cell repertoires in COVID-19 (dated by TCRdb to 2019 to 2021). With respect to the entire study: The collaborator samples originated in the United States, Italy and Spain and spanned the acute and convalescent phases of COVID-19. The material from the prospective study consisted of cDNA or gDNA derived from T cells, B-cell-depleted T cells, or PBMCs. The dataset comprised deeply sampled blood TCRbeta repertoires from subjects exposed to, actively infected with, or recovered from COVID-19. The repertoires were released in a freely available public database intended as a resource for research on the immune response to SARS-CoV-2. The samples were drawn from the first 160 participants of the ongoing ImmuneRACE study and from 1,254 subjects provided by 6 global collaborators. Sample metadata almost always included a de-identified subject ID, COVID-19 status, age in years and sex. Where available, HLA class I and class II types were taken from metadata supplied by the sample provider and were not determined by assay-based typing. The paper as a whole reports these results and caveats: How much clinical and demographic metadata was included differed by source and by participant, and the metadata was provided uncurated.

Regarding this clone: Its antigen is currently not known. No base-level quality is on record; no much larger clone is a single base apart.

The collaborating institutions used their own protocols to collect whole blood in K2EDTA tubes. For TCRbeta analysis, collaborators shipped samples as frozen whole blood, isolated PBMCs, or DNA extracted from either of those sample types. CDR1 is given as SGHRS and CDR2 as YFSETQ, both from the germline V gene. Trimming accounts for 4 bases at V and 4 bases at J, while the number of junction bases matched to no gene is 5. The CDR3 spans 15 residues, from the cysteine through the phenylalanine. Only the CDR3 part of the read is kept: 45 bases, read in frame from the first base. TCRbeta CDR3 regions were amplified from genomic DNA by means of the immunoSEQ Assay, a bias-controlled multiplex PCR. Per the source publication's procedure: Nucleated cell counts per sample were estimated from amplification of reference gene primers within the assay. Sequence reads were collapsed and filtered to measure the absolute abundance of every unique TCRbeta CDR3 rearrangement. For each sample, productive Simpson clonality was calculated by taking the square root of Simpson's diversity index across productive rearrangements. This immuneACCESS table, as held by TCRdb, lists in-frame sequences with V and J called but not all clones. Of the missing ones, under half trace to an unresolved V gene in checked studies; the others have no known cause. V and J calls and clone size are those listed in that table; D and trimming were worked out from the DNA. The sample data list about 200,000 clones, and about four fifths of these were observed just once. The ten largest clonotypes hold about 2.3% of the sample.

The chain was built from TRBV5-1 and TRBJ2-7, and 13 bases in between align with TRBD2. The clonotype originates from a woman aged 40 to 50 with active or convalescent COVID-19. The sample comprised peripheral blood. The DNA sequence reads TGCGCCAGCAGCACTAGCGGGAGGGCCGGGTACGAGCAGTACTTC. It is translated as CASSTSGRAGYEQYF.